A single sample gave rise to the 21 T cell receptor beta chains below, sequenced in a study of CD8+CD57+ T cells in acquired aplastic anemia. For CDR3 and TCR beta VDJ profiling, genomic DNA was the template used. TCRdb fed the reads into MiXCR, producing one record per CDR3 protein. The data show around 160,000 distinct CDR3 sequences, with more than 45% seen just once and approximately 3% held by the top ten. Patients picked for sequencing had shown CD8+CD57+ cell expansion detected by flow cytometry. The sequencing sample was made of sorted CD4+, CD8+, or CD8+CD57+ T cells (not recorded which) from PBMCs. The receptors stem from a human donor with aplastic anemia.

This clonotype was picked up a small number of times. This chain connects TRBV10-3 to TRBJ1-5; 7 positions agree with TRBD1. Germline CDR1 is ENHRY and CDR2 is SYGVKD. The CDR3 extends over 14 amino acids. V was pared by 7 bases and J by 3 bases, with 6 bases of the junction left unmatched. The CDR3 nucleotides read TGTGCCATCAAGGGGACAGACGACAATCAGCCCCAGCATTTT. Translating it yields CAIKGTDDNQPQHF.

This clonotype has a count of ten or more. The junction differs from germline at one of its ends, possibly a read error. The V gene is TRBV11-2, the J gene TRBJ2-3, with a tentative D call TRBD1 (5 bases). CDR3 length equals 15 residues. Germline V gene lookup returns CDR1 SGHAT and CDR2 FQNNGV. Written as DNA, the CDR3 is TGTGCCAGCAGCCTAGATTCAGGCAGGGCAGATACGCAGTATTTT. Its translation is CASSLDSGRADTQYF.

The CDR3: CASSEDINQPQHF. The CDR3 DNA reads TGTGCCAGCAGCGAGGACATAAATCAGCCCCAGCATTTT. The chain combines TRBV5-4 with TRBJ1-5, with D perhaps matching TRBD1 (5 bases). From germline, CDR1 is SGHNT and CDR2 YYREEE (reference sequence). V was clipped by 4 bases and J by 4 bases, with 9 bases between them. The CDR3 totals 13 residues.

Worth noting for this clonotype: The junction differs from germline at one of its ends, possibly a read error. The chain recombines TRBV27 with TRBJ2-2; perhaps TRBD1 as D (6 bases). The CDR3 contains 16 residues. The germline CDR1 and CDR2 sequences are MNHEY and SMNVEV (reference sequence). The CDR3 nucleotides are TGTGCCAGTAGTTTAACGCTACAGGGTAGCACCGGGGAGCTGTTTTTT. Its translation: CASSLTLQGSTGELFF.

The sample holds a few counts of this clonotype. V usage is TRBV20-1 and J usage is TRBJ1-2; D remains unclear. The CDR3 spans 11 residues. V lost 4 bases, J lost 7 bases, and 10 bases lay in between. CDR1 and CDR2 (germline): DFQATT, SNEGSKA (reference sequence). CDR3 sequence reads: CSATTQGGYTF. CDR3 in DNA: TGCAGTGCTACAACTCAAGGTGGCTACACCTTC.

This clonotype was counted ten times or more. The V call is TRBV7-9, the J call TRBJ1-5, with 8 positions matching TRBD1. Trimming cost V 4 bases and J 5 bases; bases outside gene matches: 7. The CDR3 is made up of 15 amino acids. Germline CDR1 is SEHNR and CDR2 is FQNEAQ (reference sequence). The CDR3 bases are TGTGCCAGCAGCTCGACAGGGGTGCCTTATCAGCCCCAGCATTTT. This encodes CASSSTGVPYQPQHF.

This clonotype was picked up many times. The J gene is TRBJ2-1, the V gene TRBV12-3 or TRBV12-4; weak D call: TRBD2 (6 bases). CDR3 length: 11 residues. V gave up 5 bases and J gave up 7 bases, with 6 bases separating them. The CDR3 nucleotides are TGTGCCAGCAGTCGGGGGAATGAGCAGTTCTTC. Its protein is CASSRGNEQFF.

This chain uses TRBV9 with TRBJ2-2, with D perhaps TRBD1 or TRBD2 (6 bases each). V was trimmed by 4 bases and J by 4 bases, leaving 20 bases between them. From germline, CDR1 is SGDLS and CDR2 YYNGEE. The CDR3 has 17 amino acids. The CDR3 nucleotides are TGTGCCAGCAGCCTAGGAGGGGGAGCCCTACTCACCGGGGAGCTGTTTTTT. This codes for CASSLGGGALLTGELFF.

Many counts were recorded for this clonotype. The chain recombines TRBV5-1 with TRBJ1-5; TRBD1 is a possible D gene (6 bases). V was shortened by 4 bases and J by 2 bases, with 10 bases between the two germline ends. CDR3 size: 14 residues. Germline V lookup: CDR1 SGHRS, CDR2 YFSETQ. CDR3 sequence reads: CASSPGQGNQPQHF. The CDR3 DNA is TGCGCCAGCAGCCCGGGACAAGGCAATCAGCCCCAGCATTTT. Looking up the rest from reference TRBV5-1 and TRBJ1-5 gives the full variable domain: KAGVTQTPRYLIKTRGQQVTLSCSPISGHRSVSWYQQTPGQGLQFLFEYFSETQRNKGNFPGRFSGRQFSNSRSEMNVSTLELGDSALYLCASSPGQGNQPQHFGDGTRLSIL.

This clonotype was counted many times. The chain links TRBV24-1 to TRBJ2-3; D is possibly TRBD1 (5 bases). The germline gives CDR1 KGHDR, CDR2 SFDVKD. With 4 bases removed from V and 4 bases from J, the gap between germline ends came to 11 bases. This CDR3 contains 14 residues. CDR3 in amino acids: CATSEADRPDTQYF. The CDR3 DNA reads TGTGCCACCAGTGAAGCCGACAGACCAGATACGCAGTATTTT.

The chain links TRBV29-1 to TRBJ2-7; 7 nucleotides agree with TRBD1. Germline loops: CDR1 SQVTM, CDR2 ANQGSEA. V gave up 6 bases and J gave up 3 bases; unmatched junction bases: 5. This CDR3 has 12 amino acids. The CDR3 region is CSVGQFFYEQYF. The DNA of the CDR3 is TGCAGCGTGGGACAGTTTTTCTACGAGCAGTACTTC.

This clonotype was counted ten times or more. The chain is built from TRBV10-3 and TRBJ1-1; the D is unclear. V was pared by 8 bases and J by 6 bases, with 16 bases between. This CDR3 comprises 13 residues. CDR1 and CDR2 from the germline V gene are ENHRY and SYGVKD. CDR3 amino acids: CAISFDGWAEAFF. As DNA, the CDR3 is TGTGCCATCTCCTTTGATGGTTGGGCTGAAGCTTTCTTT.

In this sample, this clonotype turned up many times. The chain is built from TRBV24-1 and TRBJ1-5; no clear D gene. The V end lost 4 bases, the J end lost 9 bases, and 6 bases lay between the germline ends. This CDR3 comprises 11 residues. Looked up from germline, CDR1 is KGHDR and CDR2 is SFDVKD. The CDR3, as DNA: TGTGCCACCAGTGAGGGTGGGCCCCAGCATTTT. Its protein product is CATSEGGPQHF.

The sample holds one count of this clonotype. The CDR3 is CASSQDRQNIQYF. The DNA of the CDR3 is TGTGCCAGCAGCCAAGACAGACAAAACATTCAGTACTTC. This rearrangement joins TRBV5-4 to TRBJ2-4, with a tentative D call TRBD1 (5 bases). Germline lookup yields CDR1 SGHNT and CDR2 YYREEE (reference sequence). The germline V and J ends were trimmed by 4 bases and 5 bases, with 10 bases remaining between them. CDR3 length: 13 residues.

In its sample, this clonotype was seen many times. The CDR3 nucleotides read TGCAGCGTTGTGGAAGTGGGCACTGAAGCTTTCTTT. As protein: CSVVEVGTEAFF. The V call is TRBV29-1, the J call TRBJ1-1; D remains ambiguous. Per the germline V gene, CDR1 is SQVTM and CDR2 is ANQGSEA. The CDR3 consists of 12 residues. V was cut by 4 bases and J by 4 bases, with 10 bases left in between.

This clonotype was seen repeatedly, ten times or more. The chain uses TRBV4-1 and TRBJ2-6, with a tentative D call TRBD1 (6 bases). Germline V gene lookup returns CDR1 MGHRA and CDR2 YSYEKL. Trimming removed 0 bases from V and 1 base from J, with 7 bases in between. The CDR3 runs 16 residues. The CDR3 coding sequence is TGCGCCAGCAGCCAAGATGGGACATCTGGGGCCAACGTCCTGACTTTC. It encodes CASSQDGTSGANVLTF.

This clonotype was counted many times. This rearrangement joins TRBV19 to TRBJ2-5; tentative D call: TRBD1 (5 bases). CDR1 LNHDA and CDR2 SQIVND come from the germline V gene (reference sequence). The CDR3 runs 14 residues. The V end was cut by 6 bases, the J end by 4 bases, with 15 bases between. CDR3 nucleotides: TGTGCCAGTAGGGGTAGGGGAAGTGGAGAGACCCAGTACTTC. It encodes CASRGRGSGETQYF.

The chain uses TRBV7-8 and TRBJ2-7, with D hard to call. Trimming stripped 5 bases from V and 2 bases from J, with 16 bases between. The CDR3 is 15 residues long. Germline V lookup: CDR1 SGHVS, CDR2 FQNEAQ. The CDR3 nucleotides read TGTGCCAGCAGCCCAAAAGACGGAAAAACCTACGAGCAGTACTTC. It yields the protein CASSPKDGKTYEQYF.

The CDR3 DNA reads as TGTGCCAGCAGCGCCGTGCGGGAGCTCGGGGACAATGAGCAGTTCTTC. This codes for CASSAVRELGDNEQFF. The V gene is TRBV11-2, the J gene TRBJ2-1; TRBD2 matches 7 bases. The germline gives CDR1 SGHAT, CDR2 FQNNGV. The CDR3 extends over 16 amino acids. The V segment lost 5 bases and the J segment 5 bases; nucleotides outside the gene matches: 12.

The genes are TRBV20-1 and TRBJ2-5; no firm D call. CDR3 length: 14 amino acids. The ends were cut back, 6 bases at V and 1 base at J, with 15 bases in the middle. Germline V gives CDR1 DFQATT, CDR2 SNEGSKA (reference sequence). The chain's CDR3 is CSAVIGDGQETQYF. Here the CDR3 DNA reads TGCAGTGCCGTTATTGGGGATGGCCAAGAGACCCAGTACTTC.

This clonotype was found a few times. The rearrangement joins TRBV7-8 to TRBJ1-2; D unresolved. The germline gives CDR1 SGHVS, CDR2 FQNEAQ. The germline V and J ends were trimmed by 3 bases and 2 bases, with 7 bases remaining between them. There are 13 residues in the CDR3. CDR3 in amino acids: CASSFGQNYGYTF. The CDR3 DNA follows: TGTGCCAGCAGCTTCGGCCAGAACTATGGCTACACCTTC.